This paragraph reports one TCR beta chain. V lost 1 base to trimming and J lost 0 bases, with 10 bases between them. The length of the CDR3 is 17 residues. Per germline, CDR1 LNHNV and CDR2 YYDKDF (reference sequence). This sample is part of a study of blood T cell repertoires in COVID-19. Overall study context: Samples taken during acute and convalescent COVID-19 were collected in the United States, Italy and Spain. In each case, the material was cDNA or gDNA derived from T cells, B-cell-depleted T cells, or PBMCs.

Per the original methods: The assay estimated nucleated cells by amplifying reference gene primers. The data were produced by immunoSEQ multiplex PCR, yet TCRdb's version contains in-frame clones alone and is incomplete. The D gene and trimming were derived from the DNA, and the V and J assignments and clone size from that table. The sample consists of around 260,000 clones, around 89% of them appearing once. V and J are TRBV15 and TRBJ2-6, with D uncertain. The sequencing sample was made of peripheral blood. This clonotype originated in a young man with acute or convalescent COVID-19. CDR3 bases: TGTGCCACCAGCAGAGTAGTAGTCCGCTCTGGGGCCAACGTCCTGACTTTC. Translated, it gives CATSRVVVRSGANVLTF.